This T cell receptor (beta chain) was identified during a study of cytomegalovirus exposure and HLA in healthy donors. Whole-study findings and limits: An analysis was carried out later, and it reportedly showed fewer N-insertions in an Asian-associated ancestry cluster than the approximately 670-donor mean. Published work reported that the classifier diagnosed cytomegalovirus status with high specificity and sensitivity.

The PCR made use of 60 Vbeta and 13 Jbeta primers. Assay used: immunoSEQ multiplex PCR; TCRdb lists only in-frame clones, some missing. The sample table includes 200,000 to 250,000 clones. As to this clone: Its target is unknown.

Germline V gene lookup returns CDR1 SGHTA and CDR2 FQGNSA. The CDR3 is 15 amino acids. Trimming stripped 6 bases from V and 8 bases from J, with 19 bases between. What was sequenced was PBMCs. The chain carries TRBV7-2 and TRBJ1-4; possible D gene TRBD1, 6 bases. The TCR sequence derives from a girl aged 2 to 10 in good health and CMV-seropositive. CDR3 coding DNA: TGTGCCAGCAGAGAAAATTACAGGGTAAACGAAAAACTGTTTTTT. It codes for CASRENYRVNEKLFF.